This T cell receptor beta chain came from a study of blood T cells in healthy people across ages. Trimming at V came to 5 bases and at J to 10 bases, leaving 14 bases not matched to a gene. Germline lookup yields CDR1 DFQATT and CDR2 SNEGSKA (reference sequence). The CDR3 spans 15 residues. Through a sample-barcoded 5' primer and a J-beta primer mix, a second PCR was run for roughly 7 to 12 cycles. TCRdb re-called the 5' RACE reads with MiXCR, one entry per CDR3 protein. Seen here are some 700,000 distinct CDR3 sequences, approximately 21% observed once, and the top ten hold around 21%. The source material was blood. The rearrangement links TRBV20-1 to TRBJ1-1, with TRBD1 matching 12 bases. The source is a man aged 65 to 79 in good health. CDR3 DNA sequence: TGCAGTGCTGGGACAGGGGGCTTATCTTCGGTAGGAGCTTTCTTT. Protein sequence: CSAGTGGLSSVGAFF.